The 5 T cell receptor beta chains listed next were all sequenced from one sample in a study of T cell responses to AZD1222 COVID-19 vaccine. Assay used: immunoSEQ multiplex PCR; TCRdb lists only in-frame clones, some missing. The sample has roughly 140,000 clones, approximately 93% seen once. The sample here was peripheral blood, taken after recovery from COVID-19. These receptors all stem from an adult who had recovered from COVID-19.

The V and J genes are TRBV19 and TRBJ1-5; D may be TRBD1 (5 bases). With 1 base removed from V and 2 bases from J, the gap between germline ends came to 12 bases. This CDR3 has 16 residues. Germline V gives CDR1 LNHDA, CDR2 SQIVND (reference sequence). The CDR3 DNA sequence: TGTGCCAGTAGTATAGTGGGGGGTCTGGGCAATCAGCCCCAGCATTTT. Its protein is CASSIVGGLGNQPQHF.

The J gene is TRBJ1-6, the V gene TRBV6-5; D gene ambiguous. The CDR3 is 14 amino acids. Germline V gene data show CDR1 as MNHEY and CDR2 as SVGAGI. Deletions cut 8 bases from V and 7 bases from J, with 15 bases between. This chain's CDR3 is CASALRAANSPLHF. The CDR3 coding sequence is TGTGCCAGCGCGTTGCGGGCTGCGAATTCACCCCTCCACTTT.

The chain combines TRBV7-3 with TRBJ2-3, with a tentative D call TRBD1 (6 bases). The V gene's germline CDR1 is SGHTA and CDR2 FQGTGA. The CDR3 consists of 18 residues. Trimming took 0 bases from V and 1 from J, leaving 17 bases between them. The CDR3 spells CASSLTGLTGAGTDTQYF. As DNA, the CDR3 is TGTGCCAGCAGCTTAACCGGCCTGACAGGAGCGGGCACAGATACGCAGTATTTT.

V usage is TRBV5-1 and J usage is TRBJ2-5, with a tentative D call TRBD1 (6 bases). The length of the CDR3 is 14 residues. Germline assignment: CDR1 SGHRS and CDR2 YFSETQ. V was pared by 6 bases and J by 5 bases, with 17 bases between. The CDR3 nucleotides are TGCGCCAGCACCTATGAGGGCAGGGGCGAGACCCAGTACTTC. This translates into CASTYEGRGETQYF.

This chain uses TRBV29-1 with TRBJ1-1; D perhaps matches TRBD1 (6 bases). The CDR3 is 15 amino acids. CDR1 is SQVTM, CDR2 ANQGSEA, per germline. The V end lost 6 bases, the J end lost 9 bases, and 26 bases lay between the germline ends. CDR3 region: CSVRADWNTGSQAFF. The CDR3 DNA reads as TGCAGCGTGAGGGCCGACTGGAATACAGGGTCCCAAGCTTTCTTT.